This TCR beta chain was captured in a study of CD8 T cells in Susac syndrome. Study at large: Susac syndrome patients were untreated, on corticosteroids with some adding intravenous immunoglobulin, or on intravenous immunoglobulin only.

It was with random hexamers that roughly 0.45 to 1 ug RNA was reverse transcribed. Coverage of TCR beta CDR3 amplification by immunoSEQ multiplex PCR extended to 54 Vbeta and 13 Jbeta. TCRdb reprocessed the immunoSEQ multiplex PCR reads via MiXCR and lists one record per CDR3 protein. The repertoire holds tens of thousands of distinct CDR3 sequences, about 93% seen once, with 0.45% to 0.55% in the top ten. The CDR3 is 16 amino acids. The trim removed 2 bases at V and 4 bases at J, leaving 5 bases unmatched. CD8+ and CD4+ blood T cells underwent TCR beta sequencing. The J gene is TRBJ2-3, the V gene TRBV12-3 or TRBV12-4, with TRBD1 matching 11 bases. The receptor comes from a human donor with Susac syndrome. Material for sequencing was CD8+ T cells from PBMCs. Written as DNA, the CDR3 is TGTGCCAGCAGTTTAATCGGGGACAGGGGGTCAGATACGCAGTATTTT. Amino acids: CASSLIGDRGSDTQYF.